This record covers a single T cell receptor beta chain. What it binds is not known. Pooled CD45RO+ cells and CCR7-negative CD45RA+ TemRA cells made up CD8 memory. This sample was included in a study of shared clonotypes between healthy human individuals. Study-wide results and caveats: Generation probability values for non-shared clonotypes were lower than those for clonotypes shared by all four donors.

Per the study methods: Filtering differed since immunoSEQ provided only junctions, with no quality scores. Generated by immunoSEQ multiplex PCR, the TCRdb table keeps only in-frame clones and is missing some. D and trimming were read from the DNA, whereas the V and J calls and clone size are those reported in that table. In the table there are about 100,000 clones, around 64% of which are singletons. CDR3 length: 15 amino acids. Trimming removed 5 bases from V and 0 bases from J, with 11 bases in between. Germline CDR1 and CDR2: SGHVS and FQNEAQ. Sequencing was carried out using memory CD8+ T cells sorted from blood. As to subset: CD45RO+ cells pooled with CCR7-negative TemRA cells. The chain joins TRBV7-8 to TRBJ1-5; possible D gene TRBD1, 6 bases. The sequence came from a woman aged 25 to 39 in good health. The CDR3 region has the DNA TGTGCCAGCAGCGTTGGGGGGCATAGCAATCAGCCCCAGCATTTT. Translated: CASSVGGHSNQPQHF.